A single sample gave rise to the 29 T cell receptor beta chains below, sequenced in a study of CD8+CD57+ T cells in acquired aplastic anemia. Those patients picked for sequencing had displayed CD8+CD57+ cell expansion on flow cytometry. Genomic DNA was employed as the template in profiling TCR beta VDJ and CDR3. TCRdb reanalysed the reads using MiXCR and keeps one entry per CDR3 protein. The table has about 180,000 distinct CDR3 sequences, less than 65% seen once. Sequencing was carried out using sorted CD4+, CD8+, or CD8+CD57+ T cells (not recorded which) from PBMCs. The receptor set was obtained from a human donor with aplastic anemia.

This clonotype came up once. The chain joins TRBV19 to TRBJ2-5; 7 bases align to TRBD1. There are 18 residues in the CDR3. The trim removed 3 bases at V and 7 bases at J, leaving 20 bases unmatched. Germline lookup yields CDR1 LNHDA and CDR2 SQIVND (reference sequence). The CDR3 DNA reads TGTGCCAGTAGTATTCGTTGGACCCGGGACAGCGTCGATAGGACCCAGTACTTC. It yields the protein CASSIRWTRDSVDRTQYF.

This clonotype was found many times. The chain is built from TRBV12-3 or TRBV12-4 and TRBJ1-2, with 9 bases matching TRBD1. CDR3 size: 14 residues. The junction had 5 bases not matched to a gene; V was cut back by 5 bases and J by 4 bases. In nucleotides, the CDR3 is TGTGCCAGCAGTGCACAGGGGGCTCCCTATGGCTACACCTTC. This codes for CASSAQGAPYGYTF.

The rearrangement uses TRBV12-3 or TRBV12-4 and TRBJ2-7, with D possibly matching TRBD2 (7 bases). This CDR3 contains 15 residues. V lost 3 bases and J 2 bases, leaving 14 bases between the germline ends. CDR3 in DNA: TGTGCCAGCAGTTTGGGCGGGGGCCAACCCTACGAGCAGTACTTC. Protein: CASSLGGGQPYEQYF.

The rearrangement uses TRBV5-1 and TRBJ2-1, with D maybe TRBD2 (8 bases). V was shortened by 4 bases and J by 7 bases, with 18 bases between the two germline ends. The V gene's germline CDR1 is SGHRS and CDR2 YFSETQ. The CDR3 extends over 15 amino acids. This CDR3 is CASSPDRAGGNEQFF. The CDR3 DNA follows: TGCGCCAGCAGCCCCGACAGGGCGGGAGGAAATGAGCAGTTCTTC. The full variable domain, completed using reference TRBV5-1 and TRBJ2-1, is KAGVTQTPRYLIKTRGQQVTLSCSPISGHRSVSWYQQTPGQGLQFLFEYFSETQRNKGNFPGRFSGRQFSNSRSEMNVSTLELGDSALYLCASSPDRAGGNEQFFGPGTRLTVL.

The V call is TRBV29-1, the J call TRBJ2-3; the D call may be TRBD1 or TRBD2 (6 bases each). There are 14 residues in the CDR3. With 7 bases removed from V and 1 base from J, the gap between germline ends came to 15 bases. Germline-derived CDR1 and CDR2 are SQVTM and ANQGSEA. The CDR3 spells CSGTTGSGTDTQYF. CDR3 DNA: TGCAGCGGGACTACAGGGAGTGGCACAGATACGCAGTATTTT.

With respect to this clonotype: At one end the junction does not follow the germline gene, possibly because of a read error. The chain has TRBV9 and TRBJ2-7; the D gene could be TRBD1 or TRBD2 (7 bases each). The CDR3 extends over 16 amino acids. CDR1 is SGDLS and CDR2 is YYNGEE in the germline V gene. In nucleotides, the CDR3 is TGCGCCAGCAGCTATTATTTCGGGGGGACAGTCTACGAGCAGTACTTC. It is translated as CASSYYFGGTVYEQYF.

This clonotype was observed a few times. This chain connects TRBV5-4 to TRBJ1-3, with unresolved D. CDR1 and CDR2 from the germline V gene are SGHNT and YYREEE (reference sequence). V gave up 0 bases and J gave up 0 bases, with 4 bases separating them. The CDR3 spans 14 residues. DNA of the CDR3: TGTGCCAGCAGCTTGGAATTCTCTGGAAACACCATATATTTT. Encoded protein: CASSLEFSGNTIYF.

Turning to this clonotype: A much more abundant neighbour one base away suggests this may be a read error. This chain joins TRBV19 and TRBJ2-1; 7 bases match TRBD1. With 7 bases clipped from V and 4 bases from J, the junction kept 10 bases outside the gene matches. CDR3 length equals 15 residues. Germline loops: CDR1 LNHDA, CDR2 SQIVND (reference sequence). CDR3 sequence reads: CASIFDRELYNEQFF. CDR3 in DNA: TGTGCCAGTATTTTCGACAGGGAACTTTACAATGAGCAGTTCTTC. Complete variable domain (other parts from reference TRBV19 and TRBJ2-1): DGGITQSPKYLFRKEGQNVTLSCEQNLNHDAMYWYRQDPGQGLRLIYYSQIVNDFQKGDIAEGYSVSREKKESFPLTVTSAQKNPTAFYLCASIFDRELYNEQFFGPGTRLTVL.

This clonotype was seen a few times. As DNA, the CDR3 is TGTGCCAGCAGCTTACAGGGTGCGGGTGGCTACACCTTC. Translating gives CASSLQGAGGYTF. J is TRBJ1-2 and V is TRBV7-6; TRBD1 might be the D (5 bases). The CDR3 has 13 residues. Trimming left V 2 bases short and J 7 bases short, with 11 bases between. Germline lookup yields CDR1 SGHVS and CDR2 FNYEAQ.

This clonotype was counted only a few times. This chain uses TRBV15 with TRBJ2-7; 10 bases match TRBD1. Trimming removed 0 bases from V and 5 bases from J; junction bases left unmatched: 1. Germline CDR1 and CDR2: LNHNV and YYDKDF (reference sequence). The CDR3 is 14 residues long. CDR3 residues: CATSRETGGNEQYF. Here the CDR3 DNA reads TGTGCCACCAGCAGAGAGACAGGGGGCAACGAGCAGTACTTC.

This clonotype is a singleton in its sample. This chain joins TRBV7-2 and TRBJ1-2; TRBD1 matches at 12 bases. V lost 5 bases and J lost 5; bases outside the gene matches: 6. Germline V gives CDR1 SGHTA, CDR2 FQGNSA. The CDR3 is 15 residues long. CDR3 coding DNA: TGTGCCAGCAGCCACCGGGACAGGGGGCCGTATGGCTACACCTTC. Translated: CASSHRDRGPYGYTF.

As for this clonotype: Since a much larger clone is just one base distant, this may be a read error. CDR3 coding DNA: TGTGCCATCAGCAAGGCAGGGAAAGGGGACGAGCAGTACTTC. This encodes CAISKAGKGDEQYF. The chain has TRBV6-5 and TRBJ2-7; D is perhaps TRBD1 (5 bases). V dropped 10 bases and J dropped 5 bases, with 21 bases sitting between them. The CDR3 has 14 amino acids. Germline V gene data show CDR1 as MNHEY and CDR2 as SVGAGI.

The CDR3 loop reads CSAREDRGLHEQYF. As DNA, the CDR3 is TGCAGTGCTAGAGAGGACAGGGGGCTCCACGAGCAGTACTTC. This chain uses TRBV20-1 with TRBJ2-7, with 11 bases matching TRBD1. V lost 0 bases and J lost 5; bases outside the gene matches: 3. The CDR3 spans 14 residues. The germline CDR1 and CDR2 sequences are DFQATT and SNEGSKA (reference sequence).

The gene calls are TRBV7-9 and TRBJ2-5, with 7 bases aligning to TRBD2. The CDR3 totals 15 residues. V trimming: 4 bases; J trimming: 2 bases; junction bases outside the gene matches: 7. CDR1 is SEHNR and CDR2 is FQNEAQ in the germline V gene (reference sequence). CDR3 bases: TGTGCCAGCAGCTACAGACTAGCTACGCAAGAGACCCAGTACTTC. This encodes CASSYRLATQETQYF.

The rearrangement links TRBV15 to TRBJ1-2; the D gene is possibly TRBD1 (5 bases). The length of the CDR3 is 16 residues. Trimming pared 2 bases from V and 4 bases from J, leaving 17 bases between. Germline CDR1 is LNHNV and CDR2 is YYDKDF (reference sequence). CDR3 in DNA: TGTGCCACCAGCAGAAAAGACGGTTCAAGGGGCTATGGCTACACCTTC. Protein product: CATSRKDGSRGYGYTF.

This clonotype was recorded only once. The gene calls are TRBV5-1 and TRBJ2-5; 10 bases map to TRBD1. Germline V CDR1 and CDR2: SGHRS, YFSETQ. Unmatched junction bases numbered 7, after V lost 6 bases and J lost 5 bases. This CDR3 has 14 residues. CDR3 region: CASTGTGDAETQYF. The CDR3 nucleotides read TGCGCCAGCACCGGGACAGGGGATGCGGAGACCCAGTACTTC.

The rearrangement joins TRBV7-3 to TRBJ1-1; D is ambiguous. Germline CDR1 is SGHTA and CDR2 is FQGTGA. This CDR3 is built from 13 residues. V was cut by 0 bases and J by 5 bases, with 7 bases left in between. CDR3 sequence: CASSLTRETEAFF. The CDR3, as DNA: TGTGCCAGCAGCTTAACTCGCGAGACTGAAGCTTTCTTT.

The sample holds many counts of this clonotype. At one of its ends the junction is not consistent with the germline gene, which may arise from a read error. The chain carries TRBV12-3 or TRBV12-4 and TRBJ2-7, with D perhaps TRBD1 or TRBD2 (5 bases each). This CDR3 region has 11 residues. This CDR3 reads CASSFGGEQYF. CDR3 coding DNA: TGCGCCAGCAGCTTTGGGGGAGAGCAGTACTTC.

The chain links TRBV19 to TRBJ2-7; TRBD1 aligns across 7 bases. Germline V gives CDR1 LNHDA, CDR2 SQIVND (reference sequence). V trimming: 4 bases; J trimming: 4 bases; junction bases outside the gene matches: 13. The CDR3 is made up of 16 amino acids. The CDR3 DNA follows: TGTGCCAGTAGTAAGGGCGACATGAGGGGGCCGTACGAGCAGTACTTC. Its translation: CASSKGDMRGPYEQYF.

Regarding this clonotype: A much larger clonotype is one base distant, so this may be a read error. For the CDR3, the DNA is TGTGCCGCCAGCAGTGTGAGGGACTACGAGCAGTACTTC. Residues: CAASSVRDYEQYF. The chain uses TRBV15 and TRBJ2-7, with D perhaps matching TRBD2 (5 bases). This CDR3 region has 13 residues. Germline assignment: CDR1 LNHNV and CDR2 YYDKDF (reference sequence).

The chain joins TRBV2 to TRBJ2-1; a weak D match, TRBD2 (5 bases). Germline CDR1 is SNHLY and CDR2 is FYNNEI. This CDR3 contains 13 residues. V was cut by 4 bases and J by 3 bases, with 7 bases left in between. In nucleotides, the CDR3 is TGTGCCAGCAGTGTGAGGGTCTACAATGAGCAGTTCTTC. This codes for CASSVRVYNEQFF.

The chain couples TRBV29-1 to TRBJ2-7, with 11 positions matching TRBD1. V was pared by 4 bases and J by 5 bases, with 7 bases of the junction left unmatched. CDR1 and CDR2 (germline): SQVTM, ANQGSEA. The CDR3 is 14 amino acids. The DNA of the CDR3 is TGCAGCGTTGGATTCGGACAGGGGGCTGACGAGCAGTACTTC. Protein product: CSVGFGQGADEQYF.

This chain connects TRBV27 to TRBJ2-3; D possibly corresponds to TRBD1 (6 bases). Germline V gene lookup returns CDR1 MNHEY and CDR2 SMNVEV (reference sequence). The V end lost 5 bases, the J end lost 4 bases, and 13 bases lay between the germline ends. This CDR3 is built from 14 residues. The CDR3, as DNA: TGTGCCAGCAGTCTACAGGGCGGGTCAGATACGCAGTATTTT. Protein product: CASSLQGGSDTQYF.

This clonotype occurred many times. The genes are TRBV2 and TRBJ2-3, with D tentatively TRBD1 (6 bases). CDR1 is SNHLY, CDR2 FYNNEI, per germline. Trimming removed 3 bases at V and 0 bases at J, with 16 bases between. CDR3 length equals 17 residues. The CDR3 region is CASSEGRGYLSTDTQYF. The CDR3 DNA sequence: TGTGCCAGCAGTGAGGGTAGGGGGTATCTTAGCACAGATACGCAGTATTTT.

J is TRBJ2-2 and V is TRBV20-1, with D hard to call. V lost 5 bases and J lost 2, with 12 bases in between. Germline CDR1 DFQATT, CDR2 SNEGSKA (reference sequence). The CDR3 extends over 14 amino acids. The CDR3 DNA follows: TGCAGTGCTCTAGGGCCCGCAAACACCGGGGAGCTGTTTTTT. Protein product: CSALGPANTGELFF.

The chain combines TRBV7-9 with TRBJ1-1; possible D gene TRBD1, 5 bases. V was shortened by 5 bases and J by 5 bases, with 18 bases between the two germline ends. This CDR3 region has 15 residues. Germline-derived CDR1 and CDR2 are SEHNR and FQNEAQ (reference sequence). Here the CDR3 reads CASSVGDGGGTEAFF. The CDR3 nucleotides are TGTGCCAGCAGCGTGGGGGACGGAGGTGGTACTGAAGCTTTCTTT.

The chain couples TRBV10-3 to TRBJ1-6; TRBD1 matches 8 bases. The trim removed 8 bases at V and 6 bases at J, leaving 3 bases unmatched. The germline CDR1 and CDR2 sequences are ENHRY and SYGVKD. The CDR3 length is 13 residues. CDR3 amino acids: CAIAGQGNSPLHF. The CDR3 region has the DNA TGTGCCATCGCAGGACAGGGTAATTCACCCCTCCACTTT.

A single count supports this clonotype. The chain combines TRBV7-9 with TRBJ1-1, with 9 bases fitting TRBD1. The germline CDR1 and CDR2 sequences are SEHNR and FQNEAQ (reference sequence). Losses at the gene ends were 6 bases for V and 5 bases for J; bases not matched to a gene: 7. The CDR3 loop spans 14 amino acids. CDR3 in amino acids: CASRYDRGGTEAFF. The CDR3 bases are TGTGCCAGCAGGTATGACAGGGGGGGAACTGAAGCTTTCTTT.

V and J are TRBV25-1 and TRBJ2-1, with D unclear. The CDR3 covers 14 residues. The V and J ends lost 6 bases and 0 bases respectively, with 9 bases between them. Germline-derived CDR1 and CDR2 are MGHDK and SYGVNS. The CDR3 DNA reads as TGTGCCAGCAGCTTAGATGGCTCCTACAATGAGCAGTTCTTC. It yields the protein CASSLDGSYNEQFF. The full variable domain, with the rest looked up from reference TRBV25-1 and TRBJ2-1, is EADIYQTPRYLVIGTGKKITLECSQTMGHDKMYWYQQDPGMELHLIHYSYGVNSTEKGDLSSESTVSRIRTEHFPLTLESARPSHTSQYLCASSLDGSYNEQFFGPGTRLTVL.